This T cell receptor beta chain was retrieved from a study of CD8 T cells in Susac syndrome. Study-level results: The study conceded that its TCR sequencing and HLA analysis involved relatively few individuals. Across the total CD8+ repertoires, over 15 Susac-specific public clones were detected, and across the CD8+ TEMRA repertoires, roughly five such clones were detected.

With respect to this clonotype: The target antigen is unknown.

The germline CDR1 and CDR2 sequences are SSHAT and FNYEAQ (reference sequence). This CDR3 region has 12 residues. The junction had 5 bases not matched to a gene; V was cut back by 11 bases and J by 6 bases. The TEMRA cells underwent FACS enrichment, while the CD8+ and CD4+ T cells underwent negative isolation. RNA in amounts of roughly 0.5 to 1 ug was reverse transcribed with random hexamers. TCRdb independently ran MiXCR on the immunoSEQ multiplex PCR reads; one entry per CDR3 protein. The sample includes more than 95,000 distinct CDR3 sequences, around 95% of them seen just once. The chain recombines TRBV7-7 with TRBJ1-4, with 8 bases matching TRBD1. This receptor was taken from a human donor with Susac syndrome. The source material was CD8+ T cells from PBMCs. CDR3: CARDRFDEKLFF. The CDR3 DNA follows: TGTGCCCGGGACAGGTTTGATGAAAAACTGTTTTTT.